These 13 T cell receptor beta chains came from one sample sequenced in a study of response to subunit inactivated influenza vaccine. TCRdb processed the RT-PCR reads anew with MiXCR; each CDR3 protein has one entry. This sample has about 160,000 distinct CDR3 sequences, with roughly a tenth found just once. This material consisted of non-naive T cells sorted from PBMCs, taken more than 35 days after vaccination. The source of these receptors is a man in his forties or fifties who received an inactivated influenza vaccine.

This clonotype has only a few counts. This chain connects TRBV20-1 to TRBJ2-7, with 7 bases aligning to TRBD1. CDR1 and CDR2 from the germline V gene are DFQATT and SNEGSKA (reference sequence). Trimming removed 2 bases from V and 0 bases from J; junction bases left unmatched: 7. The CDR3 consists of 15 residues. The CDR3 region is CSARYSGTDSYEQYF. CDR3 in DNA: TGCAGTGCTAGATACTCCGGGACAGACTCCTACGAGCAGTACTTC.

This clonotype turned up a few times. The chain is built from TRBV5-1 and TRBJ2-2, with TRBD1 identical over 11 bases. The CDR3 is 15 residues long. The trim removed 4 bases at V and 4 bases at J, leaving 3 bases unmatched. CDR1 is SGHRS and CDR2 is YFSETQ in the germline V gene. DNA for the CDR3: TGCGCCAGCAGCGGCGGGACAGGGGGCACCGGGGAGCTGTTTTTT. Its translation is CASSGGTGGTGELFF.

This clonotype was detected many times. V and J are TRBV4-2 and TRBJ2-6, with TRBD1 matching over 8 bases. In germline, CDR1 is LGHNA, CDR2 YNFKEQ. There are 19 residues in the CDR3. J lost 1 base, V lost 0 bases, and 8 bases had no gene match. The CDR3 reads CASSQESGQGKSGANVLTF. DNA of the CDR3: TGTGCCAGCAGCCAAGAGTCAGGACAGGGTAAATCTGGGGCCAACGTCCTGACTTTC.

The chain has TRBV5-1 and TRBJ2-7; 7 bases are shared with TRBD1. CDR1 SGHRS and CDR2 YFSETQ come from the germline V gene. The ends lost 3 bases at V and 3 bases at J; junction bases unmatched: 6. The CDR3 covers 14 residues. CDR3 DNA sequence: TGCGCCAGCAGCTGGGGACAGAATTACTACGAGCAGTACTTC. As protein: CASSWGQNYYEQYF.

This chain links TRBV2 with TRBJ2-3; the D call may be TRBD1 or TRBD2 (6 bases each). The germline V gene encodes CDR1 SNHLY and CDR2 FYNNEI. V was clipped by 10 bases and J by 2 bases, with 31 bases between them. The CDR3 is 19 residues long. The CDR3 sequence: CAIRSSLGGSASFTDTQYF. In DNA, the CDR3 is TGTGCCATCAGATCCTCGTTGGGGGGCAGCGCTTCCTTCACAGATACGCAGTATTTT.

The chain uses TRBV27 and TRBJ2-1, with a possible D match to TRBD2 (6 bases). The CDR3 totals 15 residues. The germline V and J ends were trimmed by 4 bases and 5 bases, with 15 bases remaining between them. The germline V gene encodes CDR1 MNHEY and CDR2 SMNVEV (reference sequence). CDR3 DNA: TGTGCCAGCAGTTCAATAGCGGCTACTAACAATGAGCAGTTCTTC. Protein product: CASSSIAATNNEQFF.

This clonotype was observed at least ten times. This sequence joins TRBV12-3 or TRBV12-4 and TRBJ1-1; a weak D match, TRBD1 (5 bases). The CDR3 is 14 amino acids. Deletions cut 8 bases from V and 1 base from J, with 14 bases between. The CDR3 region is CASLHGTGNTEAFF. In DNA form, the CDR3 reads TGTGCCAGCCTACACGGGACGGGGAACACTGAAGCTTTCTTT.

This clonotype was observed a handful of times. CDR3: CASSLLGTSGEQYF. The DNA of the CDR3 is TGTGCCAGCAGTTTATTGGGGACCTCGGGGGAGCAGTACTTC. The chain is built from TRBV28 and TRBJ2-7; D is tentatively TRBD1 or TRBD2 (5 bases each). Germline V gene lookup returns CDR1 MDHEN and CDR2 SYDVKM. Trimming removed 1 base at V and 7 bases at J, with 14 bases between. This CDR3 region has 14 residues.

This clonotype was seen at least ten times. The chain recombines TRBV6-2 or TRBV6-3 with TRBJ2-1, with no clear D. V lost 5 bases and J 12 bases, leaving 17 bases between the germline ends. CDR3 length: 13 amino acids. Germline V gene sequence: CDR1 MNHEY, CDR2 SVGEGT. CDR3 in DNA: TGTGCCAGCAGTCCCACGGCTGGACGTGGGCAGTTCTTC. Its protein product is CASSPTAGRGQFF.

This clonotype turned up a few times. The V gene is TRBV6-1, the J gene TRBJ1-5, with a possible D match to TRBD1 (5 bases). The CDR3 contains 14 residues. Germline V gene lookup returns CDR1 MNHNS and CDR2 SASEGT. Deletions cut 7 bases from V and 4 bases from J, with 14 bases between. The CDR3 is CASNSQGWNQPQHF. DNA of the CDR3: TGTGCCAGCAACTCGCAGGGTTGGAATCAGCCCCAGCATTTT.

A few counts support this clonotype. V and J are TRBV25-1 and TRBJ2-3; 7 bases line up with TRBD1. Germline lookup yields CDR1 MGHDK and CDR2 SYGVNS. This CDR3 is built from 14 residues. The trim removed 7 bases at V and 3 bases at J, leaving 7 bases unmatched. The CDR3 here is CASIRDSTTDTQYF. The CDR3 DNA reads TGTGCCAGCATTCGGGACAGTACTACAGATACGCAGTATTTT.

This clonotype was picked up a small number of times. One end of the junction fails to match germline, which may point to a read error. The rearrangement uses TRBV7-3 and TRBJ2-3, with 12 bases matching TRBD2. Germline V gene sequence: CDR1 SGHTA, CDR2 FQGTGA. The CDR3 spans 16 residues. The CDR3 loop reads CVSSSGLAGIVDTQYF. The CDR3 DNA is TGTGTCAGCAGCTCCGGACTAGCGGGGATCGTAGATACGCAGTATTTT. Together with reference TRBV7-3 and TRBJ2-3, the CDR3 gives the full variable domain: GAGVSQTPSNKVTEKGKYVELRCDPISGHTALYWYRQSLGQGPEFLIYFQGTGAADDSGLPNDRFFAVRPEGSVSTLKIQRTERGDSAVYLCVSSSGLAGIVDTQYFGPGTRLTVL.

This clonotype was seen many times. The V call is TRBV5-1, the J call TRBJ2-7; D may be TRBD2 (6 bases). The germline CDR1 and CDR2 sequences are SGHRS and YFSETQ. The CDR3 extends over 15 amino acids. V lost 2 bases to trimming and J lost 0 bases, with 12 bases between them. The CDR3 coding sequence is TGCGCCAGCAGCTTAACCGGGACTCCCTCCTACGAGCAGTACTTC. It specifies CASSLTGTPSYEQYF.